The rows below give T cell receptor beta chains drawn from one sample of a study of early T cells in non-severe SARS-CoV-2 infection. MiXCR was run by TCRdb on the 5' RACE reads, yielding one entry per CDR3 protein. Of under 90,000 distinct CDR3 sequences in the sample, approximately 15% were seen once. Sequencing was done on a sample of whole blood. The receptors stem from an adult who was a healthcare worker with PCR-confirmed SARS-CoV-2 infection or an uninfected control (not recorded which). Each CDR3 is given with its conserved first and last residue. Fields, in order: J gene, clone size, V gene, D gene, CDR3 protein, CDR3 DNA. The D gene is left open where the match is weak. Only some rows state a clone size, as once, few, many or a class for expanded clones.

J gene: TRBJ2-3; clone size: few; V gene: TRBV10-3; D gene: TRBD2; CDR3 protein: CAISESQRGGTDTQYF; CDR3 DNA: TGTGCCATCAGTGAGTCCCAGCGGGGGGGCACAGATACGCAGTATTTT
J gene: TRBJ2-1; clone size: few; V gene: TRBV7-9; D gene: -; CDR3 protein: CASSRRYDQDGDEQFF; CDR3 DNA: TGTGCCAGCAGCCGTCGATACGACCAGGATGGCGATGAGCAGTTCTTC
J gene: TRBJ2-7; clone size: many; V gene: TRBV28; D gene: -; CDR3 protein: CATQQGTGSYEQYF; CDR3 DNA: TGTGCGACCCAACAGGGAACCGGCTCCTACGAGCAGTACTTC
J gene: TRBJ2-3; clone size: few; V gene: TRBV11-2; D gene: -; CDR3 protein: CASSLRQPTDTQYF; CDR3 DNA: TGTGCCAGCAGCTTGCGGCAGCCCACGGATACGCAGTATTTT
J gene: TRBJ1-5; clone size: -; V gene: TRBV27; D gene: -; CDR3 protein: CASSSDRYQPQHF; CDR3 DNA: TGTGCCAGCAGTTCTGACAGGTATCAGCCCCAGCATTTT
J gene: TRBJ2-7; clone size: many; V gene: TRBV5-1; D gene: TRBD1; CDR3 protein: CASLGGQSTYEQYF; CDR3 DNA: TGCGCCAGCTTAGGGGGACAGAGCACCTACGAGCAGTACTTC
J gene: TRBJ2-7; clone size: many; V gene: TRBV29-1; D gene: -; CDR3 protein: CSVVTWGGTEQYF; CDR3 DNA: TGCAGCGTTGTCACCTGGGGCGGGACCGAGCAGTACTTC
J gene: TRBJ2-2; clone size: few; V gene: TRBV6-2/TRBV6-3; D gene: -; CDR3 protein: CASSLTTTNTGELFF; CDR3 DNA: TGTGCCAGCAGCTTGACTACCACGAACACCGGGGAGCTGTTTTTT
J gene: TRBJ1-2; clone size: -; V gene: TRBV5-1; D gene: -; CDR3 protein: CDSSLGDNINYGYTF; CDR3 DNA: TGCGACAGCAGCTTGGGGGACAACATTAACTATGGCTACACCTTC
J gene: TRBJ2-2; clone size: few; V gene: TRBV6-6; D gene: TRBD2; CDR3 protein: CASSSTSGGPTNTGELFF; CDR3 DNA: TGTGCCAGCAGTTCGACTAGCGGGGGCCCAACGAACACCGGGGAGCTGTTTTTT
J gene: TRBJ2-1; clone size: -; V gene: TRBV7-6; D gene: TRBD2; CDR3 protein: CASSVGNGRNNEQFF; CDR3 DNA: TGTGCCAGCAGTGTAGGAAACGGGAGGAACAATGAGCAGTTCTTC
J gene: TRBJ2-3; clone size: -; V gene: TRBV5-1; D gene: -; CDR3 protein: CASSFSAADTQYF; CDR3 DNA: TGCGCCAGCAGCTTTTCGGCCGCAGATACGCAGTATTTT
J gene: TRBJ2-7; clone size: -; V gene: TRBV7-2; D gene: -; CDR3 protein: CASSLGDRASYEQYF; CDR3 DNA: TGTGCCAGCAGCTTAGGTGACAGAGCCTCGTACGAGCAGTACTTC
J gene: TRBJ2-5; clone size: many; V gene: TRBV10-3; D gene: -; CDR3 protein: CAISESGGETQYF; CDR3 DNA: TGTGCCATCAGTGAGTCTGGCGGAGAGACCCAGTACTTC
J gene: TRBJ2-7; clone size: few; V gene: TRBV10-3; D gene: TRBD2; CDR3 protein: CAISARLGGGDVTYEQYF; CDR3 DNA: TGTGCCATCAGTGCCCGACTTGGCGGGGGGGATGTGACCTACGAGCAGTACTTC
J gene: TRBJ1-2; clone size: few; V gene: TRBV11-2; D gene: -; CDR3 protein: CASSLVLRRNGYTF; CDR3 DNA: TGTGCCAGCAGCTTAGTATTGCGACGGAATGGCTACACCTTC
J gene: TRBJ2-3; clone size: few; V gene: TRBV11-2; D gene: -; CDR3 protein: CASSSTGTPLRGTQYF; CDR3 DNA: TGTGCCAGCAGCTCTACGGGGACCCCGTTGAGGGGAACGCAGTATTTT
J gene: TRBJ2-2; clone size: -; V gene: TRBV4-3; D gene: TRBD2; CDR3 protein: CASSQDSGGDTGELFF; CDR3 DNA: TGCGCCAGCAGCCAAGATAGCGGGGGGGACACCGGGGAGCTGTTTTTT
J gene: TRBJ1-2; clone size: few; V gene: TRBV6-2/TRBV6-3; D gene: -; CDR3 protein: CASSYSTRGSSYGYTF; CDR3 DNA: TGTGCCAGCAGTTACTCGACGAGAGGCAGCTCCTATGGCTACACCTTC
J gene: TRBJ1-4; clone size: -; V gene: TRBV29-1; D gene: -; CDR3 protein: CSVEDREGGEKLFF; CDR3 DNA: TGCAGCGTTGAAGATCGAGAAGGTGGTGAAAAACTGTTTTTT
J gene: TRBJ2-6; clone size: few; V gene: TRBV20-1; D gene: -; CDR3 protein: CSARVNSGANVLTF; CDR3 DNA: TGCAGTGCTAGAGTTAACTCTGGGGCCAACGTCCTGACTTTC
J gene: TRBJ1-2; clone size: many; V gene: TRBV12-3/TRBV12-4; D gene: TRBD1; CDR3 protein: CARGQGHDGYTF; CDR3 DNA: TGTGCCAGGGGACAGGGGCACGATGGCTACACCTTC
J gene: TRBJ2-7; clone size: -; V gene: TRBV3-1; D gene: -; CDR3 protein: CASSPYNSYEQYF; CDR3 DNA: TGTGCCAGCAGCCCCTACAACTCCTACGAGCAGTACTTC
J gene: TRBJ1-6; clone size: few; V gene: TRBV6-1; D gene: -; CDR3 protein: CASSEQRTIDSPLHF; CDR3 DNA: TGTGCCAGCAGTGAACAGCGGACAATAGATTCACCCCTCCACTTT
J gene: TRBJ2-3; clone size: -; V gene: TRBV13; D gene: -; CDR3 protein: CASSPIKLTGPGSGPTDTQYF; CDR3 DNA: TGTGCCAGCAGCCCAATAAAGCTGACAGGCCCGGGAAGCGGGCCCACAGATACGCAGTATTTT
J gene: TRBJ1-2; clone size: many; V gene: TRBV7-2; D gene: -; CDR3 protein: CASSLGLTGYGYTF; CDR3 DNA: TGTGCCAGCAGCCTGGGACTCACGGGCTATGGCTACACCTTC